The subject of this entry is one T cell receptor beta chain. The sample originates from a study of cytomegalovirus exposure and HLA in healthy donors. Primers: 60 Vbeta forward and 13 Jbeta reverse. Produced via immunoSEQ multiplex PCR; TCRdb's table is partial and in-frame only. The sample has around 180,000 clones, about 86% seen once; the top ten hold around 2%. The V end was cut by 1 base, the J end by 8 bases, with 8 bases between. The V gene's germline CDR1 is LGHNA and CDR2 YSLEER. CDR3 length: 13 residues. Sequenced input: PBMCs. This TCR derives from a woman younger than 30 in good health and CMV-seropositive. The chain has TRBV4-3 and TRBJ1-4, with D possibly being TRBD1 (5 bases). The CDR3 reads CASSQVGGEKLFF. CDR3 coding DNA: TGCGCCAGCAGCCAAGTGGGGGGGGAAAAACTGTTTTTT.